This T cell receptor beta chain was obtained from a study of T-cell memory formation after mild COVID-19. The table lists this clonotype with a few counts. The CDR3 loop spans 16 amino acids. CDR1 is SGHKS, CDR2 YYEKEE, per germline (reference sequence). The V and J ends lost 1 base and 2 bases, in that order; junction bases with no gene match: 8. TCRdb used MiXCR to reprocess the 5' RACE reads, holding one entry per CDR3 protein. The sample shows 58,000 or so distinct CDR3 sequences, 25% to 35% of them seen only once. The TCR comes from a man aged 18 to 35 who had mild COVID-19 (a few samples of this study predate the infection). Cell type and time point are not known. The sequencing input was PBMCs or a T cell subset sorted from them (not recorded which). The chain links TRBV5-5 to TRBJ2-5; TRBD1 matches 7 bases. The CDR3 DNA reads as TGTGCCAGCAGCTTGTTGCTTCCAGGGGGTCAAGAGACCCAGTACTTC. It encodes CASSLLLPGGQETQYF.